This TCR beta chain was sequenced during a study of T cell responses to AZD1222 COVID-19 vaccine. Study-wide background: Second doses were pooled across both intervals (about 4 or about 12 weeks).

TCRdb's table, derived via immunoSEQ multiplex PCR, lists solely in-frame clones and lacks some. The sample yields about 84,000 clones, approximately 90% seen once. This specimen consisted of peripheral blood, obtained on day 0 of AZD1222 vaccination. This TCR was sampled from an adult in good health.

The CDR3 region has the DNA TGTGCCAGCAGCGGAAGACACTCGAGCTCCTACGAGCAGTACTTC. Translated: CASSGRHSSSYEQYF. V usage is TRBV7-2 and J usage is TRBJ2-7; D is uncertain. This CDR3 comprises 15 residues. The germline CDR1 and CDR2 sequences are SGHTA and FQGNSA. The ends were cut back, 5 bases at V and 0 bases at J, with 14 bases in the middle.